The text below deals with one T cell receptor (beta chain). The CDR3 covers 15 residues. Looked up from germline, CDR1 is MDHEN and CDR2 is SYDVKM. V was shortened by 6 bases and J by 5 bases, with 17 bases between the two germline ends. These data come from a study of technical replicates of blood from a handful of donors. Profiling relied on immunoSEQ multiplex PCR, and the TCRdb table lists in-frame clones only, not all of them. Of about 79,000 clones in the sample, 90% to 95% are singletons; the top ten hold 0.25% to 0.3%. Sequencing was carried out using T cells isolated from PBMCs. This clonotype was sampled from a human donor in good health. The chain combines TRBV28 with TRBJ1-5, with D perhaps matching TRBD1 (5 bases). This CDR3 is CASSPRTPQYQPQHF. The CDR3 nucleotides read TGTGCCAGCAGCCCGAGGACACCCCAATATCAGCCCCAGCATTTT.